This TCR beta chain was documented in a study of blood T cell repertoires in COVID-19 (dated by TCRdb to about 2020). Turning to the overall study: Recovered participants in ImmuneRACE Cohort 3 were defined by two consecutive negative NP/OP PCR tests, clearance by a healthcare professional, or resolution of symptoms. The repertoires were released in a freely available public database meant as a resource for research on the immune response to SARS-CoV-2. Nearly every sample came with metadata listing a de-identified subject ID, COVID-19 status, age in years and sex. The material from the prospective study consisted of cDNA or gDNA derived from T cells, B-cell-depleted T cells, or PBMCs. Samples from collaborators originated in the United States, Italy and Spain and spanned both the acute and convalescent phases of COVID-19. The dataset comprised deeply sampled blood TCRbeta repertoires from subjects exposed to, actively infected with, or recovered from COVID-19. The samples were drawn from two sources: the first 160 participants of the ongoing ImmuneRACE study, and some 1,300 subjects contributed by 6 global collaborators. Where available, HLA class I and class II types were taken from metadata supplied by the sample provider and were not determined by assay-based typing. Study-wide findings and limitations: How much clinical and demographic metadata was included differed by source and by participant, and the metadata was provided uncurated.

TCRbeta CDR3 regions were amplified from genomic DNA using the immunoSEQ Assay, a bias-controlled multiplex PCR. In the paper's pipeline: The number of nucleated cells in each sample was estimated by amplification of reference gene primers within the assay. To quantify the absolute abundance of each unique TCRbeta CDR3 rearrangement, sequence reads were collapsed and filtered. For each sample, productive Simpson clonality was calculated by taking the square root of Simpson's diversity index across productive rearrangements. The source is immuneACCESS, and TCRdb retained only in-frame sequences with V and J called. Part of the clones is not carried over; for the studies checked, unresolved V genes explain less than half of this, and the remainder is unexplained. V, J and clone size derive from that table, while D and trimming were established from the DNA sequence. The sample data list fewer than 250,000 clones, and over 75% of these were observed just once. Of the sample, 7% to 9% falls within the top ten clones.

As regards this clone: It has no known antigen specificity. Within one base of it there is no much larger clone, and no base qualities were kept.

Participants in the prospective study were aged 18 to 89 years, lived in over 20 United States geographic areas, and enrolled through a virtual design. In the prospective study, cohorts were assigned on the basis of participant-reported clinical history obtained from a screening survey and a study questionnaire. In the prospective study, mobile phlebotomists collected whole blood, serum and a nasopharyngeal or oropharyngeal swab from each participant. Prospective study participants could optionally give additional blood draws and questionnaires over a roughly two-month period. Blood samples from the prospective study were shipped frozen or at room temperature prior to DNA extraction. Reading the germline V gene (reference sequence) gives CDR1 LNHDA and CDR2 SQIVND. V is cut back by 4 bases and J by 9 bases, with 6 bases in the junction unmatched. The CDR3, from cysteine to phenylalanine, totals 13 residues. Only the CDR3 portion is preserved as DNA: 39 bases, with reading frame beginning at the first base.

Sequenced material: PBMCs or T cells enriched from blood (not recorded which). The TCR sequence derives from a man aged 25 to 40 in a cohort exposed to, infected with or recovered from COVID-19 (not recorded which). The rearrangement combines TRBV19 with TRBJ2-1; 7 of the junction bases match TRBD1. The bases read TGTGCCAGTAGTACCGTAAACAGGGGTGAGCAGTTCTTC. It codes for CASSTVNRGEQFF.